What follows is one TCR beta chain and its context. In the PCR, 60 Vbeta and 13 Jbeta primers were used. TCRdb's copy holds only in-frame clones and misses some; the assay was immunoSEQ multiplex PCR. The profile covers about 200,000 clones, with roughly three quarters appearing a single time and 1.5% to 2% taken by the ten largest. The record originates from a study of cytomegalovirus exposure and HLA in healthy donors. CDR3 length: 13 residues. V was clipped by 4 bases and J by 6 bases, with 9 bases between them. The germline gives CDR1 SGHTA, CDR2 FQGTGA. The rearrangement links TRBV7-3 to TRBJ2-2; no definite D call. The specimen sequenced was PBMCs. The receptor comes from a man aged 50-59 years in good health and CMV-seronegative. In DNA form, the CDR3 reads TGTGCCAGCAGCTACTTCCGCGCCGGGGAGCTGTTTTTT. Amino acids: CASSYFRAGELFF.